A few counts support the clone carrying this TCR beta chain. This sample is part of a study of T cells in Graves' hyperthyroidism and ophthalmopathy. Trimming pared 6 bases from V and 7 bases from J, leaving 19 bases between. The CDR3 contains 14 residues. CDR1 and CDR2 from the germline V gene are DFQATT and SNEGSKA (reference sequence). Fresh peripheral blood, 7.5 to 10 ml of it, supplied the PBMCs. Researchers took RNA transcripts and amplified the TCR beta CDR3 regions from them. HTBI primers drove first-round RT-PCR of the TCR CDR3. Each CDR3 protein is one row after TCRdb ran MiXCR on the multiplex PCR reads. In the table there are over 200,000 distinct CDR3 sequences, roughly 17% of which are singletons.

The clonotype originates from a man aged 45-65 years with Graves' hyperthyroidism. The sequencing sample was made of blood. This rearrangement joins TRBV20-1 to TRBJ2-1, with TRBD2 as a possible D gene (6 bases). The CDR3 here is CSANGGLANNEQFF. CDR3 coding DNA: TGCAGTGCCAACGGGGGTCTAGCGAATAATGAGCAGTTCTTC.